This T cell receptor (beta chain) was captured in a study of OX40 agonist ivuxolimab in advanced cancers. In the study overall: Ivuxolimab was an agonistic, fully human IgG2 monoclonal antibody directed against OX40 (CD134), a costimulatory receptor. Intravenous ivuxolimab was administered to patients every 2 weeks at six dose levels: 0.01, 0.1, 0.3, 1.5, 3 and 10 mg/kg. Among the roughly 54 dose-escalation patients, around 20 had hepatocellular carcinoma, roughly 15 melanoma, 9 renal cell carcinoma and 9 head and neck cancer. A male proportion of around 80% and a mean age of approximately 62 years, ranging from 23 to 79, were recorded for the dose-escalation cohort. Patients were allowed to have had prior anti-PD-1, anti-PD-L1 or anti-CTLA-4 therapy, and 40% of the dose-escalation patients had previously received checkpoint inhibitors. Partial responses occurred in three dose-escalation patients, of whom one had hepatocellular carcinoma and two had cutaneous melanoma. Peripheral TCRbeta sequencing was intended to test whether TCR sequence diversity was altered and clonal T-cell expansion was caused by ivuxolimab. The paper reports the monotherapy dose-escalation portion (N of about 51 patients) of the phase I ivuxolimab trial. Study-wide findings and limitations: At doses from 0.1 to 3.0 mg/kg, clonal expansion was seen in both CD4+ and CD8+ blood T cells between baseline and week 6. In partial responders in the 0.1-3.0 mg/kg groups, normalized peripheral clonal expansion was found to be among the lowest, especially among CD8+ T cells. The antigen specificity of the peripheral T cells that underwent clonal expansion was not determined. Low levels of normalized T-cell clonal expansion were also seen in some patients who did not respond. After ivuxolimab, expanded clones were on average more numerous among CD8+ T cells than among CD4+ T cells.

A word on this clone: The target of this receptor is not known. Base-call qualities are not available, and no considerably larger clone is one nucleotide away.

Trimming at the junction amounts to 3 bases on V and 5 bases on J, and the germline ends lie 10 bases apart. CDR1 and CDR2 are drawn from the germline V gene: ENHRY, SYGVKD. Inclusive of the bounding cysteine and phenylalanine, the CDR3 is 13 residues long. The CDR3 DNA has 39 bases and is translated from base 1. Patients with autoimmune disease history or receiving systemic immunosuppression were excluded from the trial. Peripheral blood for TCR sequencing was collected from all dose cohorts at baseline, on cycle 4 day 1, and on cycle 7 day 1. Samples came from an open-label, multicenter, first-in-human phase I dose-escalation trial of ivuxolimab. Adults with locally advanced or metastatic melanoma, renal cell, hepatocellular, or head and neck squamous cell carcinoma were enrolled in the trial. Before TCR sequencing, CD4+ T cells and CD8+ T cells were sorted from peripheral blood as separate populations.

For sequencing of the TCRbeta CDR3 region, genomic DNA was extracted from the sorted cells. The immunoSEQ Assay was used for sequencing of TCRbeta CDR3 regions. In TCRdb, the immuneACCESS table is reduced to in-frame sequences with V and J assigned. These tables do not hold every clone; where another copy was compared, an unresolved V gene accounts for under half, and the others remain unexplained. In this sample the table shows about 67,000 clones, about 85% of which occur a single time. The leading ten clones occupy 0.55% to 0.85% of the sample. Recombination joined TRBV10-3 with TRBJ1-1, and TRBD1 may be the D gene, going by 5 matching bases. The TCR originated in an adult with an advanced solid tumor such as melanoma, head and neck, liver or kidney cancer. This specimen was CD4+ or CD8+ T cells sorted from blood, taken in a trial of the OX40 agonist ivuxolimab. Read as DNA, the sequence is TGTGCCATCAGTGACCAGGGTGGAACTGAAGCTTTCTTT. This gives the protein CAISDQGGTEAFF.